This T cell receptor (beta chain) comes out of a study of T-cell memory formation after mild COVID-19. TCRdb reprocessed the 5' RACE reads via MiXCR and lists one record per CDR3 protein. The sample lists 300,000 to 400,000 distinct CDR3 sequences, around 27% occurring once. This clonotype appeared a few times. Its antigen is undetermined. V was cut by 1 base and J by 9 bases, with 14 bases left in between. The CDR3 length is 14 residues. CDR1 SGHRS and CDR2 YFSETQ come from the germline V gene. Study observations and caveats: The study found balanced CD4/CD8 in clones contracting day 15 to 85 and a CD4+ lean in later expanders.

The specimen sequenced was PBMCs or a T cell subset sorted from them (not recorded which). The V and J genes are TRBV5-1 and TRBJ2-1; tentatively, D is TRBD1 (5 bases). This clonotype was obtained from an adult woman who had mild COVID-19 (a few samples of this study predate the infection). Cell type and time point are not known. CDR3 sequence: CASSLRVGRGEQFF. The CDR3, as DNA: TGCGCCAGCAGCTTGAGGGTGGGGCGAGGTGAGCAGTTCTTC.